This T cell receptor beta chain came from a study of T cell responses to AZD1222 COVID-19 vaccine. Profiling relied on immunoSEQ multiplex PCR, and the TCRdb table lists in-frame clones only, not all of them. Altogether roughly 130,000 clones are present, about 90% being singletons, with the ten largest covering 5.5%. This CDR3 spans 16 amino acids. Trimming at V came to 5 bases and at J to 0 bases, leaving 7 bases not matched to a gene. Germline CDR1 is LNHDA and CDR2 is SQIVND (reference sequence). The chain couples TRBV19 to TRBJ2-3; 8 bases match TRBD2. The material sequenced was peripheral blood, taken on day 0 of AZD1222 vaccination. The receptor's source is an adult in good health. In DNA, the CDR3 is TGTGCCAGTAGTGCACTAGCGGTCTTTAGCACAGATACGCAGTATTTT. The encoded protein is CASSALAVFSTDTQYF.